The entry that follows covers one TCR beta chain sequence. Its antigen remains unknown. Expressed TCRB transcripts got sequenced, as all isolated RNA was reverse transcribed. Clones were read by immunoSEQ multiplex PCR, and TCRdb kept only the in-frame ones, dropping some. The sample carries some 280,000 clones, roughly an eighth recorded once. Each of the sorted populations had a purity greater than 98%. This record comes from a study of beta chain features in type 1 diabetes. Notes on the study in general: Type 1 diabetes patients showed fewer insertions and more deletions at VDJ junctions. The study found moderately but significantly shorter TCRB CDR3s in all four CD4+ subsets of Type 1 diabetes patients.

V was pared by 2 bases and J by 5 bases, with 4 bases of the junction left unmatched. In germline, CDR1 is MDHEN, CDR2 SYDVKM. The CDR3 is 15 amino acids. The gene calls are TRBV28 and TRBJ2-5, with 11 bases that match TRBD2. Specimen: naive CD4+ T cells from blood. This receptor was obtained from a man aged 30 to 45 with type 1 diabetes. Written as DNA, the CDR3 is TGTGCCAGCAGTTTAGGACTAGCGGGTTGGGAGACCCAGTACTTC. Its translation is CASSLGLAGWETQYF.